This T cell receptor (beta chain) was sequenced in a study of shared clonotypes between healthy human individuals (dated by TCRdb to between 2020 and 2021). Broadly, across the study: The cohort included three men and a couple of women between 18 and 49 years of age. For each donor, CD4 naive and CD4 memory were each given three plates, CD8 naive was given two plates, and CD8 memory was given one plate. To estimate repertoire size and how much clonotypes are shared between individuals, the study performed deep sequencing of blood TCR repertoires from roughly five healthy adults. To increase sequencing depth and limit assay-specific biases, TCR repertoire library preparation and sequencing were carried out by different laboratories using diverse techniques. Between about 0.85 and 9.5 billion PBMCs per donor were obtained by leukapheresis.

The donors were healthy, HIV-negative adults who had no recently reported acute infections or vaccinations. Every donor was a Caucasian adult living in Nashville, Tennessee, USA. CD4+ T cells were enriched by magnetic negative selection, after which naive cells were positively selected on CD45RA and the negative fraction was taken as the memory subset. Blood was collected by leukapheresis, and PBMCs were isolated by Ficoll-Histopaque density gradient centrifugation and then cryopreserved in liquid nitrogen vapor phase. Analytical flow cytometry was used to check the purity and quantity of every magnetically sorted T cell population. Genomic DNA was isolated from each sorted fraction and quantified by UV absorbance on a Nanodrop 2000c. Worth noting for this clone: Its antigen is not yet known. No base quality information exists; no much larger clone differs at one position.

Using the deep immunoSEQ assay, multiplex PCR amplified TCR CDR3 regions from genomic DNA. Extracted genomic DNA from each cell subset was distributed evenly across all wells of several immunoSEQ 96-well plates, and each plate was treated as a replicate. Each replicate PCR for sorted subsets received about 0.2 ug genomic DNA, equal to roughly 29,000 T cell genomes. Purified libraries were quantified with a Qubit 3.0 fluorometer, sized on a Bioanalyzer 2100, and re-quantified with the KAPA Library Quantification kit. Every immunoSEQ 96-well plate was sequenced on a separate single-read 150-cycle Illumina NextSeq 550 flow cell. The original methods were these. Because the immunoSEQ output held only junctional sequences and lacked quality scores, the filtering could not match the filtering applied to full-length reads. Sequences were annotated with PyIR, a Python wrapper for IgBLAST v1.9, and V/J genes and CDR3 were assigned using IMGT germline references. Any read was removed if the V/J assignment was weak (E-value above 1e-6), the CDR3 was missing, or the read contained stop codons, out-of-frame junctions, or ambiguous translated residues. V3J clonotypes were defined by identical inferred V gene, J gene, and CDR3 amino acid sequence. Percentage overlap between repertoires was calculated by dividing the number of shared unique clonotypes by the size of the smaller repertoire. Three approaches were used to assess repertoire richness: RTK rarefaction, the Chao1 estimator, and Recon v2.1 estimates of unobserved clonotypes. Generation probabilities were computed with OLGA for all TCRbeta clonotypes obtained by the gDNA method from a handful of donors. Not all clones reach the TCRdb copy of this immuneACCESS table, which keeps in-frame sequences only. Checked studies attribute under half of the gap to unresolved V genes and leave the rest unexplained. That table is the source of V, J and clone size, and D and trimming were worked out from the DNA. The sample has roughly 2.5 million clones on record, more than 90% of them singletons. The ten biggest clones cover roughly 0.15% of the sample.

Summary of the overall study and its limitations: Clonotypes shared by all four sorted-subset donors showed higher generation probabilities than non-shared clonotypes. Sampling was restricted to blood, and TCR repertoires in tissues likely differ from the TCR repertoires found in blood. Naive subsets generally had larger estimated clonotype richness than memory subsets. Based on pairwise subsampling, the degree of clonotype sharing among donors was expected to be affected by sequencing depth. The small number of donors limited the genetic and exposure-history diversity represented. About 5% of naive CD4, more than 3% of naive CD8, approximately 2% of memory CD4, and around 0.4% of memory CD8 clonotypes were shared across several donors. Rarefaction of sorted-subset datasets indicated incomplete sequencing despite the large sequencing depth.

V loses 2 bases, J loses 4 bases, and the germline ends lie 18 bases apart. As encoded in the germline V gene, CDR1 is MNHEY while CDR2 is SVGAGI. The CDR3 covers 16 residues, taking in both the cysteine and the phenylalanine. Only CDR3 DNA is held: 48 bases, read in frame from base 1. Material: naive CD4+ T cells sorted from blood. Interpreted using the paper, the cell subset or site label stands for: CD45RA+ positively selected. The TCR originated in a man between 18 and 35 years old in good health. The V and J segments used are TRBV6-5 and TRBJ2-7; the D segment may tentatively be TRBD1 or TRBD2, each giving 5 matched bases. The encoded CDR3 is CASSYRPGPGQYEQYF. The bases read TGTGCCAGCAGTTACCGACCGGGACCAGGGCAGTACGAGCAGTACTTC.